The TCR beta chain under discussion was sequenced for a study of blood T cell dynamics during melanoma immunotherapy. For the study at large: Metastatic melanoma patients received first-line pembrolizumab or nivolumab plus ipilimumab.

Sequenced by immunoSEQ multiplex PCR; TCRdb stores in-frame clones only, minus some. Altogether under 9,500 clones are present, roughly 85% being singletons, with the ten largest covering roughly 6.3%. To note about this clone: Its antigen remains unidentified.

Whole-study results and caveats: Disease-control patients' PBMC repertoires became either more clonal or more diverse at W3.

V was cut by 3 bases and J by 7 bases, with 15 bases left in between. The germline gives CDR1 MDHEN, CDR2 SYDVKM. The CDR3 is 14 amino acids. The sample's time point: week 3, after first cycle of checkpoint inhibitor. Blood was drawn before treatment and at week 3 after checkpoint blockade. Response was assessed by RECIST 1.1 at 12 weeks, except a couple of rapid progressors. The rearrangement joins TRBV28 to TRBJ1-2, with D unresolved. This specimen consisted of blood, obtained from a patient treated with checkpoint blockade. The sequence was collected from a human donor with melanoma. The CDR3 DNA follows: TGTGCCAGCAGTTTCCCGGTCGGGCACTCTGGCTACACCTTC. This translates into CASSFPVGHSGYTF.